The 31 T cell receptor beta chains reported below all come from one sample, sequenced in a study of T cell repertoires in cytomegalovirus infection. TCRdb processed the reads anew with MiXCR; each CDR3 protein has one entry. The table has about 360,000 distinct CDR3 sequences, 18% seen once. Sequencing input: PBMCs. These receptor sequences come from a human donor in good health (CMV status not recorded). Some clones in this sample may be carry-over from other donors' samples.

In its sample, this clonotype was seen a few times. The V and J genes are TRBV5-1 and TRBJ2-1; no reliable D call. The CDR3 loop spans 12 amino acids. Germline CDR1 reads SGHRS; CDR2 reads YFSETQ. The V end was cut by 1 base, the J end by 6 bases, with 5 bases between. CDR3 DNA sequence: TGCGCCAGCAGCTTGCCAGCCAATGAGCAGTTCTTC. Encoded protein: CASSLPANEQFF.

This chain uses TRBV20-1 with TRBJ2-7; 7 bases are a match to TRBD2. Trimming took 5 bases from V and 0 from J; bases not matched to a gene: 1. CDR3 length: 12 amino acids. Germline CDR1 DFQATT, CDR2 SNEGSKA (reference sequence). The CDR3 DNA follows: TGCAGTGCTCGGACTAGCTCCTACGAGCAGTACTTC. Residues: CSARTSSYEQYF.

This CDR3 is CASSRDRDHYGYTF. CDR3 sequence (DNA): TGCGCCAGCAGCCGAGACAGGGACCACTATGGCTACACCTTC. This sequence joins TRBV5-1 and TRBJ1-2; 7 bases are a match to TRBD1. In germline, CDR1 is SGHRS, CDR2 YFSETQ. V was clipped by 4 bases and J by 3 bases; unmatched bases: 6. CDR3 length equals 14 residues. The full variable domain, rest sourced from reference TRBV5-1 and TRBJ1-2, is KAGVTQTPRYLIKTRGQQVTLSCSPISGHRSVSWYQQTPGQGLQFLFEYFSETQRNKGNFPGRFSGRQFSNSRSEMNVSTLELGDSALYLCASSRDRDHYGYTFGSGTRLTVV.

This clonotype has at least ten counts. The gene calls are TRBV12-3 or TRBV12-4 and TRBJ1-1; D is possibly TRBD1 (6 bases). V was cut by 7 bases and J by 4 bases, with 16 bases left in between. The CDR3 is made up of 14 amino acids. CDR3 residues: CASKFGGQGTEAFF. The CDR3 region has the DNA TGTGCCAGCAAGTTTGGGGGGCAGGGCACTGAAGCTTTCTTT.

This clonotype was observed a few times. The chain links TRBV7-8 to TRBJ1-2, with no clear D. The CDR3 is 12 residues long. V was pared by 1 base and J by 7 bases, with 7 bases between. Germline CDR1 is SGHVS and CDR2 is FQNEAQ. CDR3 nucleotide sequence: TGTGCCAGCAGCTTAGTAGCTGGTGGCTACACCTTC. This sequence encodes CASSLVAGGYTF.

In its sample, this clonotype was seen many times. J is TRBJ2-3 and V is TRBV7-2; 9 bases fit TRBD1. Per germline, CDR1 SGHTA and CDR2 FQGNSA. This CDR3 region has 16 residues. The junction had 6 bases not matched to a gene; V was cut back by 5 bases and J by 0 bases. The CDR3: CASSARQGGSTDTQYF. The DNA for the CDR3 is TGTGCCAGCAGCGCTCGACAGGGGGGGAGCACAGATACGCAGTATTTT.

The chain employs TRBV2 and TRBJ2-4, with D possibly matching TRBD2 (5 bases). Germline V gene data show CDR1 as SNHLY and CDR2 as FYNNEI. The CDR3 spans 13 residues. Between the trimmed V and J ends, which lost 4 bases and 7 bases, there was a span of 11 bases. CDR3 in DNA: TGTGCCAGCAGTGGGGCAGGCGGGAACATTCAGTACTTC. Its protein is CASSGAGGNIQYF.

J is TRBJ2-3 and V is TRBV7-2, with TRBD2 matching 9 bases. V was clipped by 3 bases and J by 4 bases; unmatched bases: 11. This CDR3 has 17 amino acids. Germline CDR1 SGHTA, CDR2 FQGNSA. CDR3 amino acids: CASSFRGGGAVADTQYF. CDR3 in DNA: TGTGCCAGCAGCTTTCGGGGCGGGGGGGCCGTGGCAGATACGCAGTATTTT. The full variable domain, with the rest looked up from reference TRBV7-2 and TRBJ2-3, is GAGVSQSPSNKVTEKGKDVELRCDPISGHTALYWYRQSLGQGLEFLIYFQGNSAPDKSGLPSDRFSAERTGGSVSTLTIQRTQQEDSAVYLCASSFRGGGAVADTQYFGPGTRLTVL.

The chain combines TRBV9 with TRBJ2-5, with D possibly TRBD2 on 6 matching bases. Germline CDR1 reads SGDLS; CDR2 reads YYNGEE. V gave up 0 bases and J gave up 7 bases, with 13 bases separating them. This CDR3 region has 14 residues. CDR3 in DNA: TGTGCCAGCAGCGTAGATGGTAGCGGCGGGACCCAGTACTTC. This encodes CASSVDGSGGTQYF.

This chain connects TRBV4-1 to TRBJ2-5; D perhaps matches TRBD2 (6 bases). Germline assignment: CDR1 MGHRA and CDR2 YSYEKL. The CDR3 runs to 15 residues. Trimming took 3 bases from V and 5 from J, leaving 16 bases between them. CDR3 sequence (DNA): TGCGCCAGCAGCCAGAGGAGAAATGGAGGGGAGACCCAGTACTTC. Encoded protein: CASSQRRNGGETQYF.

Ten or more counts support this clonotype. The genes are TRBV7-2 and TRBJ2-5, with TRBD1 matching over 8 bases. Germline V gene data show CDR1 as SGHTA and CDR2 as FQGNSA. With V trimmed by 5 bases and J by 4 bases, 6 bases remained unmatched. This CDR3 contains 14 residues. The CDR3 bases are TGTGCCAGCAGCCCACAGGGGGTAGGAGAGACCCAGTACTTC. The encoded protein is CASSPQGVGETQYF.

This chain connects TRBV5-1 to TRBJ2-5; the D is unclear. With 2 bases removed from V and 7 bases from J, the gap between germline ends came to 15 bases. Germline V gene lookup returns CDR1 SGHRS and CDR2 YFSETQ. The CDR3 spans 14 residues. CDR3 DNA: TGCGCCAGCAGCTTACCCGCGGTCGTGGGGACCCAGTACTTC. As protein: CASSLPAVVGTQYF.

This clonotype was found a few times. The CDR3 here is CASSPTGTSGPYEQYF. The CDR3 coding sequence is TGTGCCAGCAGCCCTACCGGGACTAGCGGGCCCTACGAGCAGTACTTC. This chain uses TRBV3-1 with TRBJ2-7, with 12 bases identical to TRBD2. Germline loops: CDR1 LGHDT, CDR2 YNNKEL (reference sequence). V dropped 4 bases and J dropped 2; count of bases not matched to a gene: 6. CDR3 length: 16 amino acids.

The chain recombines TRBV24-1 with TRBJ2-3; a possible D gene is TRBD1 (6 bases). There are 14 residues in the CDR3. Trimming left V 2 bases short and J 4 bases short, with 9 bases between. Germline V gene lookup returns CDR1 KGHDR and CDR2 SFDVKD. In DNA, the CDR3 is TGTGCCACCAGTGATTGGGACACCTCAGATACGCAGTATTTT. It is translated as CATSDWDTSDTQYF.

This clonotype was detected only a few times. The chain joins TRBV20-1 to TRBJ2-2; 9 nucleotides line up with TRBD1. The CDR3 spans 14 residues. V was pared by 5 bases and J by 7 bases, with 8 bases of the junction left unmatched. CDR1 and CDR2 from the germline V gene are DFQATT and SNEGSKA (reference sequence). The DNA for the CDR3 is TGCAGTGCTTCCCGGGACAGGGTCGACGGGGAGCTGTTTTTT. Amino acid sequence: CSASRDRVDGELFF.

V usage is TRBV30 and J usage is TRBJ2-1; TRBD2 aligns across 10 bases. The CDR3 extends over 15 amino acids. V was pared by 5 bases and J by 8 bases, with 12 bases of the junction left unmatched. Germline V gene data show CDR1 as GTSNPN and CDR2 as SVGIG (reference sequence). The CDR3 sequence: CAWAKVGTSAYEQFF. CDR3 coding DNA: TGTGCCTGGGCCAAGGTAGGGACTAGCGCTTATGAGCAGTTCTTC.

This clonotype turned up a few times. The CDR3 spells CSVGGGLQPQHF. As DNA, the CDR3 is TGCAGCGTTGGAGGGGGCCTTCAGCCCCAGCATTTT. The V call is TRBV29-1, the J call TRBJ1-5, with 7 positions matching TRBD1. CDR1 is SQVTM, CDR2 ANQGSEA, per germline. CDR3 length equals 12 residues. J gave up 6 bases and V 4 bases, and 3 bases lay outside the gene matches. Based on the CDR3 plus reference TRBV29-1 and TRBJ1-5, the full variable domain is SAVISQKPSRDICQRGTSLTIQCQVDSQVTMMFWYRQQPGQSLTLIATANQGSEATYESGFVIDKFPISRPNLTFSTLTVSNMSPEDSSIYLCSVGGGLQPQHFGDGTRLSIL.

The chain employs TRBV12-3 or TRBV12-4 and TRBJ2-2; 11 bases match TRBD2. This CDR3 comprises 15 residues. V gave up 6 bases and J gave up 2 bases; unmatched junction bases: 2. The CDR3 region has the DNA TGTGCCAGCAGGACTAGCGGGACCAACACCGGGGAGCTGTTTTTT. Residues: CASRTSGTNTGELFF.

This rearrangement joins TRBV2 to TRBJ2-1; D is tentatively TRBD1 or TRBD2 (6 bases each). The CDR3 extends over 14 amino acids. Trimming took 7 bases from V and 5 from J, leaving 15 bases between them. Germline assignment: CDR1 SNHLY and CDR2 FYNNEI. CDR3 sequence reads: CASIRGLANNEQFF. CDR3 in DNA: TGTGCCAGCATTCGGGGGCTGGCCAACAATGAGCAGTTCTTC. Based on the CDR3 plus reference TRBV2 and TRBJ2-1, the full variable domain is EPEVTQTPSHQVTQMGQEVILRCVPISNHLYFYWYRQILGQKVEFLVSFYNNEISEKSEIFDDQFSVERPDGSNFTLKIRSTKLEDSAMYFCASIRGLANNEQFFGPGTRLTVL.

This clonotype has a handful of counts. The rearrangement joins TRBV4-2 to TRBJ1-1, with D uncertain. This CDR3 is 15 amino acids long. The germline V gene encodes CDR1 LGHNA and CDR2 YNFKEQ. Trimming shortened V by 5 bases and J by 3 bases, and 16 bases separated the two germline ends. The DNA for the CDR3 is TGTGCCAGCAGCTCCGAAAAGGGAGAAGACACTGAAGCTTTCTTT. Protein: CASSSEKGEDTEAFF.

This clonotype was counted only a few times. The rearrangement joins TRBV5-1 to TRBJ1-1, with no clear D. Looked up from germline, CDR1 is SGHRS and CDR2 is YFSETQ. The CDR3 loop spans 14 amino acids. V dropped 2 bases and J dropped 4 bases, with 12 bases sitting between them. CDR3 protein: CASSFGGIVTEAFF. The CDR3 DNA follows: TGCGCCAGCAGCTTTGGAGGGATAGTCACTGAAGCTTTCTTT.

This clonotype was detected ten times or more. V gene TRBV7-2 combines with J gene TRBJ1-5; 9 nucleotides align to TRBD1. Unmatched junction bases numbered 8, after V lost 5 bases and J lost 6 bases. Germline values: CDR1 SGHTA, CDR2 FQGNSA. This CDR3 has 15 residues. CDR3 bases: TGTGCCAGCAGCCCCCACAGGGGGCAGGGTCAGCCCCAGCATTTT. The encoded protein is CASSPHRGQGQPQHF.

This clonotype has ten or more counts. This chain connects TRBV7-9 to TRBJ2-7; D not resolved. This CDR3 is 14 amino acids long. CDR1 is SEHNR and CDR2 is FQNEAQ in the germline V gene (reference sequence). The V gene lost 2 bases and the J gene lost 1 base, with 9 bases spanning the gap. The CDR3, as DNA: TGTGCCAGCAGCTTAACTCGCGGATCCTACGAGCAGTACTTC. Protein: CASSLTRGSYEQYF.

This clonotype was detected only a few times. V gene TRBV5-1 combines with J gene TRBJ2-7; tentatively, D is TRBD1 (6 bases). Germline assignment: CDR1 SGHRS and CDR2 YFSETQ. V was clipped by 4 bases and J by 1 base, with 12 bases between them. There are 14 residues in the CDR3. The chain's CDR3 is CASSATDSSYEQYF. CDR3 DNA: TGCGCCAGCAGCGCGACGGACAGTTCCTACGAGCAGTACTTC.

This sequence joins TRBV4-3 and TRBJ1-1, with D possibly matching TRBD1 (5 bases). The germline V and J ends were trimmed by 8 bases and 0 bases, with 16 bases remaining between them. Germline V gene data show CDR1 as LGHNA and CDR2 as YSLEER. This CDR3 spans 15 amino acids. CDR3 nucleotide sequence: TGCGCCAGCCGCCGGGGGAAGGAACTGAACACTGAAGCTTTCTTT. Its translation: CASRRGKELNTEAFF.

This clonotype has ten or more counts. The rearrangement uses TRBV7-8 and TRBJ2-7, with D unresolved. The length of the CDR3 is 12 residues. The germline gives CDR1 SGHVS, CDR2 FQNEAQ. V was trimmed by 4 bases and J by 2 bases, leaving 6 bases between them. The CDR3 coding sequence is TGTGCCAGCAGCTCAATCCCCTACGAGCAGTACTTC. Translating gives CASSSIPYEQYF.

The J gene is TRBJ2-1, the V gene TRBV27; 15 bases align to TRBD2. The germline gives CDR1 MNHEY, CDR2 SMNVEV (reference sequence). The CDR3 has 16 amino acids. V was clipped by 7 bases and J by 8 bases; unmatched bases: 9. The CDR3, as DNA: TGTGCCAGCACCCCGTGGACTAGCGGGAGGGTCGATGAGCAGTTCTTC. Its translation is CASTPWTSGRVDEQFF.

This clonotype was detected a few times. The DNA of the CDR3 is TGTGCCAGCAGCTTAAACTCTCGACTAGCCGCTACAGATACGCAGTATTTT. This sequence encodes CASSLNSRLAATDTQYF. This chain connects TRBV7-6 to TRBJ2-3; TRBD2 matches 7 bases. With 2 bases clipped from V and 3 bases from J, the junction kept 11 bases outside the gene matches. This CDR3 is 17 amino acids long. Germline CDR1 is SGHVS and CDR2 is FNYEAQ.

Ten or more counts support this clonotype. The chain is built from TRBV7-2 and TRBJ1-4, with D perhaps matching TRBD1 (6 bases). The CDR3 runs to 16 residues. V dropped 7 bases and J dropped 5 bases, with 20 bases sitting between them. Germline CDR1 and CDR2: SGHTA and FQGNSA. CDR3 sequence reads: CASNQWGGGDNEKLFF. In DNA, the CDR3 is TGTGCCAGCAATCAATGGGGGGGCGGGGACAATGAAAAACTGTTTTTT.

This clonotype was observed a few times. The rearrangement uses TRBV2 and TRBJ2-7, with D perhaps TRBD1 or TRBD2 (5 bases each). Trimming cost V 7 bases and J 6 bases, with 16 bases left between them. This CDR3 comprises 13 residues. The germline V gene encodes CDR1 SNHLY and CDR2 FYNNEI. In DNA, the CDR3 is TGTGCCAGCACGGGGACGGCGCTGGGCGAGCAGTACTTC. This codes for CASTGTALGEQYF.

This clonotype was found a few times. This chain joins TRBV20-1 and TRBJ2-2; D call uncertain. The CDR3 covers 15 residues. CDR1 and CDR2 from the germline V gene are DFQATT and SNEGSKA (reference sequence). The germline V and J ends were trimmed by 0 bases and 6 bases, with 14 bases remaining between them. The DNA for the CDR3 is TGCAGTGCTAGAGATACGAGCATCCCCCCCGGGGAGCTGTTTTTT. It specifies CSARDTSIPPGELFF.